The following is a T cell receptor (beta chain) sequence with its context. The antigen remains undetermined. This specimen belongs to a study of T cell responses to AZD1222 COVID-19 vaccine. Study outcomes and limitations: Just a handful of people given AZD1222 tested seropositive at baseline. Regions 160-218 and 743-854 held dominance among vaccine-associated CD4 TCRs, which spanned spike.

After removal of 5 bases from V and 2 bases from J, the junction contained 12 bases not matched to a gene. This CDR3 contains 16 residues. CDR1 and CDR2 (germline): SGHTA, FQGNSA. The repertoire was sequenced with immunoSEQ multiplex PCR; TCRdb's copy has only in-frame clones and lacks some. This sample carries around 100,000 clones, roughly 90% of them seen once, and the ten largest clones take around 1.8%. The material sequenced was peripheral blood, taken on day 0 of AZD1222 vaccination. The rearrangement joins TRBV7-2 to TRBJ2-7; 7 bases are a match to TRBD1. The receptor was derived from an adult in good health. The CDR3, as DNA: TGTGCCAGCAGCCCAACGATCGGGACAGCCACCTACGAGCAGTACTTC. It is translated as CASSPTIGTATYEQYF.